This T cell receptor (beta chain) was retrieved from a study of blood T cell repertoires in COVID-19 (TCRdb year 2020). Background for the entire study: The collaborator samples originated in the United States, Italy and Spain and spanned the acute and convalescent phases of COVID-19. Nearly every sample came with metadata listing a de-identified subject ID, COVID-19 status, age in years and sex. Deeply sampled blood TCRbeta repertoires from subjects exposed to, actively infected with, or recovered from COVID-19 were included in the dataset. HLA class I and class II types, where available, came from metadata supplied by the sample provider rather than from assay-based typing. A freely available public database, intended as a resource for researchers studying the immune response to SARS-CoV-2, is where the repertoires were released. Samples came from the ongoing ImmuneRACE study (first 160 participants) plus 1,254 subjects from 6 global collaborators. The material from the prospective study consisted of cDNA or gDNA derived from T cells, B-cell-depleted T cells, or PBMCs.

Overall results and qualifications from the work: The amount of clinical and demographic metadata varied by source and participant and was provided uncurated.

The V end loses 2 bases and the J end loses 2 bases, and a stretch of 10 bases separates them. The CDR3, cysteine through phenylalanine, is 15 amino acids long. Left in the record is the CDR3 DNA by itself, 45 bases read in frame from the first base. The germline V gene (reference sequence) provides CDR1 MNHNY and CDR2 SVGAGI. TCRbeta CDR3 regions were amplified from genomic DNA by means of the immunoSEQ Assay, a bias-controlled multiplex PCR. The published analysis was carried out like this. Within the assay, amplification of reference gene primers was used to estimate how many nucleated cells each sample contained. To quantify the absolute abundance of each unique TCRbeta CDR3 rearrangement, sequence reads were collapsed and filtered. For each sample, productive Simpson clonality was calculated as the square root of Simpson's diversity index across productive rearrangements. TCRdb stores this immuneACCESS table with in-frame sequences only. Part of the clones is absent; in the studies checked, under half of the shortfall reflects unresolved V genes, and no reason is known for the rest. Clone size and the V and J calls come from that table; the DNA yielded D and trimming. This sample comprises about 130,000 clones, approximately 86% of them detected only once. The ten largest clonotypes hold around 2.5% of the sample.

In the prospective study, participants were about 18 to 100 years old, resided in about two dozen geographic areas of the United States, and were enrolled through a virtual design. To assign participants to cohorts, the prospective study relied on clinical history that participants themselves reported in a screening survey and a study questionnaire. For ImmuneRACE Cohort 3, a participant was defined as recovered based on two consecutive negative NP/OP PCR tests, clearance by a healthcare professional, or resolution of symptoms. Each participant in the prospective study had whole blood, serum and a nasopharyngeal or oropharyngeal swab collected by mobile phlebotomists. Prospective study participants could optionally give additional blood draws and questionnaires over an approximately two-month period. Blood samples from the prospective study were shipped frozen or at room temperature prior to DNA extraction.

This clone was seen once. It has no known antigen specificity. No clone much larger than this one lies a single base away; base qualities are absent. The sequence was collected from a woman in her 50s who had recovered from COVID-19. Sequencing was done on a sample of PBMCs or T cells enriched from blood (not recorded which). In this chain, TRBV6-6 is recombined with TRBJ1-5; matching of 6 bases hints at TRBD1 as the D gene. CDR3 protein: CASSYTRQGNQPQHF. The bases read TGTGCCAGCAGTTACACGCGACAGGGCAATCAGCCCCAGCATTTT.